This TCR beta chain appears in the sequencing data of a study of post-analysis software for immune sequencing data. Overall study context: Progressive-relapsing, secondary progressive and relapsing-remitting multiple sclerosis were among the disease courses included.

Whole-study findings and limits: The five TRBV segments detected at higher frequency in patients than in controls included TRBV5-6, TRBV5-1 and TRBV20-1. Strong same-batch co-clustering of samples appeared with F measure clustering.

The CDR3 sequence is 17 residues long. Germline V gene data show CDR1 as SGHDT and CDR2 as YYEEEE. The V gene end was trimmed by 0 bases and the J gene end by 4 bases; junction bases not matched to a gene: 7. This clonotype turned up a few times. Its antigen is unknown. The authors incorporated unique molecular identifiers into the TCR beta cDNA libraries. From the PCR reads, TCRdb called clonotypes with MiXCR, one entry per CDR3 protein. Of roughly 540,000 distinct CDR3 sequences listed, around 36% are singletons. Specimen: blood. The chain has TRBV5-6 and TRBJ1-6, with 7 bases identical to TRBD1. The clonotype originates from a girl aged 2-17 years with multiple sclerosis. The chain's CDR3 is CASSLGDSRLYNSPLHF. The CDR3 bases are TGTGCCAGCAGCTTGGGGGACAGCCGCCTTTATAATTCACCCCTCCACTTT.